Each of the 17 T cell receptor beta chains below was sequenced from the same sample in a study of shared clonotypes between healthy human individuals. Clones were read by immunoSEQ multiplex PCR, and TCRdb kept only the in-frame ones, dropping some. The sample contains fewer than 500,000 clones, roughly 79% of which appear only once. The sample taken for sequencing was PBMCs. These receptors were taken from a middle-aged woman in good health. Some clones in this sample may be carry-over from other donors' samples.

The chain is built from TRBV6-6 and TRBJ1-2; D not certain. This CDR3 is built from 12 residues. CDR1 is MNHNY, CDR2 SVGAGI, per germline (reference sequence). V lost 0 bases, J lost 7 bases, and 6 bases lay in between. This chain's CDR3 is CASSYSDGGYTF. Written as DNA, the CDR3 is TGTGCCAGCAGTTACTCTGACGGTGGCTACACCTTC.

V is TRBV7-2 and J is TRBJ1-5; TRBD1 is a possible D gene (5 bases). Per the germline V gene, CDR1 is SGHTA and CDR2 is FQGNSA. The CDR3 is made up of 13 amino acids. The germline V and J ends were trimmed by 6 bases and 5 bases, with 11 bases remaining between them. CDR3 sequence: CASRQTGDQPQHF. CDR3 DNA: TGTGCCAGCAGACAAACGGGGGATCAGCCCCAGCATTTT.

In DNA, the CDR3 is TGTGCCACCTCTCCGGGACCCCTCACTGAAGCTTTCTTT. This translates into CATSPGPLTEAFF. This chain connects TRBV27 to TRBJ1-1; perhaps TRBD1 as D (5 bases). With 10 bases removed from V and 4 bases from J, the gap between germline ends came to 16 bases. There are 13 residues in the CDR3. Germline V gene data show CDR1 as MNHEY and CDR2 as SMNVEV (reference sequence).

V gene TRBV5-4 combines with J gene TRBJ2-5, with D uncertain. Germline V gene sequence: CDR1 SGHNT, CDR2 YYREEE (reference sequence). Trimming stripped 7 bases from V and 4 bases from J, with 17 bases between. This CDR3 has 14 residues. The CDR3 loop reads CASSLVDSGETQYF. CDR3 DNA: TGTGCCAGCTCACTTGTCGACTCGGGAGAGACCCAGTACTTC.

V usage is TRBV27 and J usage is TRBJ1-4; D remains unclear. Deletions cut 0 bases from V and 4 bases from J, with 6 bases between. Germline V gene lookup returns CDR1 MNHEY and CDR2 SMNVEV (reference sequence). This CDR3 contains 14 residues. CDR3 loop: CASSLSRSNEKLFF. The DNA for the CDR3 is TGTGCCAGCAGTTTATCGCGCAGTAATGAAAAACTGTTTTTT.

This clone was detected only once. The chain employs TRBV6-1 and TRBJ1-4; D is uncertain. Germline V CDR1 and CDR2: MNHNS, SASEGT. CDR3 size: 13 residues. The V and J ends lost 8 bases and 4 bases respectively, with 11 bases between them. The CDR3 loop is CASLVAGNEKLFF. CDR3 DNA: TGTGCCAGCTTAGTCGCGGGTAATGAAAAACTGTTTTTT.

The V and J genes are TRBV4-3 and TRBJ2-6; 7 bases are a match to TRBD1. V dropped 1 base and J dropped 4; count of bases not matched to a gene: 7. Per the germline V gene, CDR1 is LGHNA and CDR2 is YSLEER. CDR3 length: 17 amino acids. CDR3 residues: CASSQVVGGDGANVLTF. The CDR3 nucleotides read TGCGCCAGCAGCCAAGTAGTAGGGGGCGACGGGGCCAACGTCCTGACTTTC.

The chain has TRBV7-2 and TRBJ2-2; no firm D call. The CDR3 consists of 16 residues. The germline V gene encodes CDR1 SGHTA and CDR2 FQGNSA. Trimming pared 5 bases from V and 0 bases from J, leaving 13 bases between. The CDR3 sequence: CASSPSRWANTGELFF. The CDR3 nucleotides read TGTGCCAGCAGCCCCTCACGGTGGGCGAACACCGGGGAGCTGTTTTTT. Using reference TRBV7-2 and TRBJ2-2 for the parts outside the CDR3, the full variable domain is GAGVSQSPSNKVTEKGKDVELRCDPISGHTALYWYRQSLGQGLEFLIYFQGNSAPDKSGLPSDRFSAERTGGSVSTLTIQRTQQEDSAVYLCASSPSRWANTGELFFGEGSRLTVL.

V usage is TRBV5-6 and J usage is TRBJ1-3; perhaps TRBD1 as D (5 bases). V shed 1 base and J shed 4 bases, with 9 bases lying between them. Per the germline V gene, CDR1 is SGHDT and CDR2 is YYEEEE. The CDR3 length is 14 residues. This chain's CDR3 is CASSLLSGGNTIYF. Here the CDR3 DNA reads TGTGCCAGCAGCTTGTTGTCAGGGGGAAACACCATATATTTT.

This chain joins TRBV7-3 and TRBJ2-3; D is perhaps TRBD1 or TRBD2 (5 bases each). V lost 1 base to trimming and J lost 5 bases, with 13 bases between them. The germline V gene encodes CDR1 SGHTA and CDR2 FQGTGA. CDR3 size: 15 residues. Here the CDR3 DNA reads TGTGCCAGCAGCTTAATTCGGGCGAGGGGAGATACGCAGTATTTT. This encodes CASSLIRARGDTQYF. The complete variable domain, with remaining parts taken from reference TRBV7-3 and TRBJ2-3, reads GAGVSQTPSNKVTEKGKYVELRCDPISGHTALYWYRQSLGQGPEFLIYFQGTGAADDSGLPNDRFFAVRPEGSVSTLKIQRTERGDSAVYLCASSLIRARGDTQYFGPGTRLTVL.

The CDR3 loop reads CASSSHIAGGPRDEQFF. The CDR3 DNA follows: TGTGCCAGCAGTTCACATATAGCGGGAGGGCCTAGGGATGAGCAGTTCTTC. The chain employs TRBV27 and TRBJ2-1, with 11 bases matching TRBD2. This CDR3 contains 17 residues. The trim removed 4 bases at V and 8 bases at J, leaving 13 bases unmatched. CDR1 is MNHEY and CDR2 is SMNVEV in the germline V gene (reference sequence).

At least ten counts were recorded for this clone. The chain recombines TRBV5-4 with TRBJ2-7; D is uncertain. The CDR3 spans 12 residues. From germline, CDR1 is SGHNT and CDR2 YYREEE (reference sequence). V was shortened by 4 bases and J by 4 bases, with 9 bases between the two germline ends. The CDR3 region is CASSPNPYEQYF. The CDR3, as DNA: TGTGCCAGCAGCCCAAATCCATACGAGCAGTACTTC. The full variable domain, rest sourced from reference TRBV5-4 and TRBJ2-7, is ETGVTQSPTHLIKTRGQQVTLRCSSQSGHNTVSWYQQALGQGPQFIFQYYREEENGRGNFPPRFSGLQFPNYSSELNVNALELDDSALYLCASSPNPYEQYFGPGTRLTVT.

The sample holds many counts of this clone. Other DNA sequences in the sample encode the same CDR3. V is TRBV19 and J is TRBJ2-7, with 11 bases lining up with TRBD2. The CDR3 contains 14 residues. V lost 4 bases to trimming and J lost 6 bases; unmatched junction nucleotides: 5. Per the germline V gene, CDR1 is LNHDA and CDR2 is SQIVND (reference sequence). CDR3 DNA sequence: TGTGCCAGTAGTACGCCGGGACTAGCGGCCGAGCAGTACTTC. Translation: CASSTPGLAAEQYF.

The chain links TRBV6-4 to TRBJ2-7, with a tentative D call TRBD2 (6 bases). CDR1 and CDR2 (germline): MRHNA, SNTAGT. The CDR3 covers 13 residues. The germline V and J ends were trimmed by 6 bases and 4 bases, with 13 bases remaining between them. This CDR3 is CASSRDWGYEQYF. The DNA of the CDR3 is TGTGCCAGCAGCAGGGACTGGGGGTACGAGCAGTACTTC.

The chain couples TRBV7-9 to TRBJ2-3, with 12 positions matching TRBD2. This CDR3 spans 14 amino acids. The J segment lost 6 bases and the V segment lost 3 bases, leaving 1 base of the junction unmatched. Germline CDR1 and CDR2: SEHNR and FQNEAQ (reference sequence). The CDR3 sequence: CASSFGLAGDTQYF. For the CDR3, the DNA is TGTGCCAGCAGCTTCGGACTAGCGGGGGATACGCAGTATTTT. Full variable domain (missing parts from reference TRBV7-9 and TRBJ2-3): DTGVSQNPRHKITKRGQNVTFRCDPISEHNRLYWYRQTLGQGPEFLTYFQNEAQLEKSRLLSDRFSAERPKGSFSTLEIQRTEQGDSAMYLCASSFGLAGDTQYFGPGTRLTVL.

This chain uses TRBV7-9 with TRBJ2-7; 8 bases agree with TRBD2. Germline loops: CDR1 SEHNR, CDR2 FQNEAQ (reference sequence). The CDR3 totals 14 residues. Germline trimming cut 6 bases from V and 2 bases from J; bases unmatched to any gene: 6. The CDR3 here is CASRTTGGAYEQYF. The CDR3 DNA reads as TGTGCCAGCAGGACGACCGGGGGGGCCTACGAGCAGTACTTC.

The V and J genes are TRBV5-1 and TRBJ2-2; D may be TRBD1 or TRBD2 (5 bases each). Deletions cut 3 bases from V and 3 bases from J, with 18 bases between. Germline lookup yields CDR1 SGHRS and CDR2 YFSETQ. The CDR3 consists of 17 residues. In DNA form, the CDR3 reads TGCGCCAGCAGCTCGGGACGAACCCCCCGTGACACCGGGGAGCTGTTTTTT. Translation gives CASSSGRTPRDTGELFF.